One and the same sample provided the 4 T cell receptor beta chains below, sequenced in a study of control samples from healthy donors and cancer patients. Profiled with immunoSEQ multiplex PCR; TCRdb holds only in-frame clones, not every one. Counted here are about 120,000 clones, about 93% occurring once; the ten biggest clones make up less than 3.5%. Sequences were obtained from blood. The source of these receptors is a man aged 30-40 years in good health.

The chain's CDR3 is CASSQGLAGSREQYV. The CDR3, as DNA: TGTGCCAGCAGCCAAGGACTAGCGGGGTCACGCGAGCAGTACGTC. V and J are TRBV3-1 (or the pseudogene TRBV3-2) and TRBJ2-7, with 11 bases lining up with TRBD2. This CDR3 has 15 amino acids. CDR1 and CDR2 from the germline V gene are LGHDT and YNNKEL (reference sequence). V shed 1 base and J 6 bases; nucleotides not matched to a gene: 5.

The chain recombines TRBV27 with TRBJ1-1; the D is unclear. With 0 bases removed from V and 5 bases from J, the gap between germline ends came to 16 bases. CDR3 size: 16 residues. Germline CDR1 and CDR2: MNHEY and SMNVEV (reference sequence). The CDR3 here is CASSLSGRRVVTEAFF. The CDR3 DNA is TGTGCCAGCAGTTTATCAGGCAGGAGGGTGGTTACTGAAGCTTTCTTT.

The rearrangement uses TRBV6-1 and TRBJ2-2, with D perhaps assigned TRBD1 or TRBD2 (6 bases each). The CDR3 consists of 21 residues. The V gene lost 0 bases and the J gene lost 2 bases, with 25 bases spanning the gap. The V gene's germline CDR1 is MNHNS and CDR2 SASEGT. The CDR3 nucleotides read TGTGCCAGCAGTGAAGCGCTTCTAGGGGGGTCTGGGGTCCTAAACACCGGGGAGCTGTTTTTT. This encodes CASSEALLGGSGVLNTGELFF.

This chain links TRBV7-2 with TRBJ2-2, with D perhaps TRBD1 (5 bases). Trimming shortened V by 5 bases and J by 5 bases, and 18 bases separated the two germline ends. Germline V gene sequence: CDR1 SGHTA, CDR2 FQGNSA. The CDR3 totals 16 residues. The CDR3 sequence is CASSTRKGRRTGELFF. CDR3 nucleotide sequence: TGTGCCAGCAGCACGCGCAAGGGGCGAAGGACCGGGGAGCTGTTTTTT.